The clone carrying this T cell receptor beta chain was picked up a small number of times. Germline V gene data show CDR1 as SQVTM and CDR2 as ANQGSEA. The V segment lost 7 bases and the J segment 8 bases; nucleotides outside the gene matches: 4. This CDR3 spans 11 amino acids. Authors' data handling: Reference gene primer amplification yielded estimated nucleated cell counts. The assay was immunoSEQ multiplex PCR, and TCRdb's table has in-frame clones only and misses some. Clone size and V and J calls were adopted from that table, with D and trimming inferred from the DNA. The sample has about 210,000 clones; around four fifths are singletons. The entry originates in a study of blood T cell repertoires in COVID-19. Study summary: The samples span acute and convalescent COVID-19 from the United States, Italy and Spain. Sample material is recorded as cDNA or gDNA derived from T cells, B-cell-depleted T cells, or PBMCs.

The specimen sequenced was peripheral blood. V usage is TRBV29-1 and J usage is TRBJ1-4; 7 bases map to TRBD1. The TCR was taken from a man in his fifties or sixties with active or convalescent COVID-19. The CDR3 reads CSATGEEKLFF. The CDR3 coding sequence is TGCAGCGCCACAGGGGAGGAAAAACTGTTTTTT.